These 9 T cell receptor beta chains share one sample of origin, sequenced in a study of T cell responses to AZD1222 COVID-19 vaccine. Libraries were prepared by immunoSEQ multiplex PCR; TCRdb keeps only in-frame clonotypes and omits some of them. The data show roughly 180,000 clones, around 93% seen once. The sequencing used peripheral blood, collected on day 0 of AZD1222 vaccination. These receptors were obtained from an adult in good health.

This clone has only a few counts. This chain joins TRBV5-1 and TRBJ2-7; TRBD2 aligns across 14 bases. This CDR3 comprises 17 residues. Germline CDR1 and CDR2: SGHRS and YFSETQ. The junction had 7 bases not matched to a gene; V was cut back by 3 bases and J by 2 bases. CDR3: CASSWTSGRLTPYEQYF. CDR3 DNA sequence: TGCGCCAGCAGCTGGACTAGCGGGAGGTTAACCCCCTACGAGCAGTACTTC.

The chain carries TRBV7-6 and TRBJ2-7, with 10 bases lining up with TRBD2. Germline CDR1 SGHVS, CDR2 FNYEAQ. Trimming took 4 bases from V and 4 from J; bases not matched to a gene: 7. This CDR3 has 15 residues. The CDR3 protein is CASSSLAGGGYEQYF. The CDR3 nucleotides are TGTGCCAGCAGCTCCTTAGCGGGAGGCGGATACGAGCAGTACTTC. The entire variable domain, with the rest obtained from reference TRBV7-6 and TRBJ2-7, is as follows: GAGVSQSPRYKVTKRGQDVALRCDPISGHVSLYWYRQALGQGPEFLTYFNYEAQQDKSGLPNDRFSAERPEGSISTLTIQRTEQRDSAMYRCASSSLAGGGYEQYFGPGTRLTVT.

The genes are TRBV10-1 and TRBJ1-1; TRBD1 matches at 9 bases. With 6 bases clipped from V and 3 bases from J, the junction kept 11 bases outside the gene matches. Germline V gives CDR1 WNHNN, CDR2 SYGVQD (reference sequence). CDR3 size: 16 residues. The CDR3 is CASRARDRESDTEAFF. The DNA of the CDR3 is TGCGCCAGCAGAGCCCGGGACAGGGAATCGGACACTGAAGCTTTCTTT.

This clone turned up a few times. The rearrangement links TRBV7-9 to TRBJ2-2; D is uncertain. Germline assignment: CDR1 SEHNR and CDR2 FQNEAQ (reference sequence). The CDR3 runs to 18 residues. V was cut by 2 bases and J by 1 base, with 17 bases left in between. Here the CDR3 reads CASSLIGSPLGNTGELFF. The CDR3 DNA reads as TGTGCCAGCAGCTTAATAGGTTCTCCATTGGGGAACACCGGGGAGCTGTTTTTT.

The chain joins TRBV4-3 to TRBJ1-4; D unclear. The CDR3 extends over 16 amino acids. CDR1 is LGHNA and CDR2 is YSLEER in the germline V gene. Trimming took off 3 bases at V and 0 bases at J, with 11 bases between the two ends. The CDR3 DNA is TGCGCCAGCAGCCAGCAAGCGGCAGCAACTAATGAAAAACTGTTTTTT. Translation: CASSQQAAATNEKLFF.

The gene calls are TRBV10-3 and TRBJ1-2; a possible D gene is TRBD1 (6 bases). Trimming took 3 bases from V and 4 from J, leaving 15 bases between them. From germline, CDR1 is ENHRY and CDR2 SYGVKD. This CDR3 has 15 amino acids. The CDR3 bases are TGTGCCATCAGTGACCAGACAGGACGAATCTATGGCTACACCTTC. It yields the protein CAISDQTGRIYGYTF.

This clone was found once. Mismatch with germline at one junction end may stem from a read error. V usage is TRBV11-2 and J usage is TRBJ2-2; D is undetermined. Germline V gene lookup returns CDR1 SGHAT and CDR2 FQNNGV. This CDR3 region has 12 residues. CDR3 sequence (DNA): TGTGCCAGCAGCTTAGATCGTGCATCGTGGGTTTTT. Encoded protein: CASSLDRASWVF. Full variable domain (remainder filled in from reference TRBV11-2 and TRBJ2-2): EAGVAQSPRYKIIEKRQSVAFWCNPISGHATLYWYQQILGQGPKLLIQFQNNGVVDDSQLPKDRFSAERLKGVDSTLKIQPAKLEDSAVYLCASSLDRASWVFGEGSRLTVL.

This chain links TRBV5-6 with TRBJ2-3, with a tentative D call TRBD2 (5 bases). In germline, CDR1 is SGHDT, CDR2 YYEEEE. CDR3 length equals 16 residues. V shed 4 bases and J shed 2 bases, with 17 bases lying between them. CDR3 protein: CASSRNRGSPTDTQYF. DNA for the CDR3: TGTGCCAGCAGCCGTAATCGGGGTTCCCCCACAGATACGCAGTATTTT.

The chain combines TRBV28 with TRBJ1-3, with 7 positions matching TRBD1. The CDR3 extends over 14 amino acids. The J segment lost 2 bases and the V segment lost 6 bases, leaving 4 bases of the junction unmatched. Per the germline V gene, CDR1 is MDHEN and CDR2 is SYDVKM. CDR3 amino acids: CASRQGQTGNTIYF. The CDR3 nucleotides read TGTGCCAGCAGACAGGGACAGACTGGAAACACCATATATTTT.